This TCR beta chain comes out of a study of cytomegalovirus exposure and HLA in healthy donors. Despite likely unrecorded immune exposures, the donors were nominally healthy at the time of sampling. Germline V gives CDR1 MNHEY, CDR2 SMNVEV (reference sequence). V trimming: 4 bases; J trimming: 0 bases; junction bases outside the gene matches: 4. The CDR3 extends over 15 amino acids. A multiplex PCR was run with 60 Vbeta primers and 13 Jbeta primers. TCRdb's copy holds only in-frame clones and misses some; the assay was immunoSEQ multiplex PCR. The table includes roughly 190,000 clones, over 75% detected once.

The sample taken for sequencing was PBMCs. The receptor was derived from a female donor in good health and CMV-seronegative. This chain connects TRBV27 to TRBJ2-3; 7 bases align to TRBD1. This CDR3 reads CASSSRQGSTDTQYF. In DNA form, the CDR3 reads TGTGCCAGCAGTTCCCGACAGGGTAGCACAGATACGCAGTATTTT.